These 15 T cell receptor beta chains were all obtained from the same sample, sequenced in a study of shared clonotypes between healthy human individuals. Assay used: immunoSEQ multiplex PCR; TCRdb lists only in-frame clones, some missing. There are about half a million clones in the sample; approximately 78% occur only once, and about 11% lies in the top ten. Sequenced input: PBMCs. These receptors were obtained from a woman in her 40s in good health. Some clones in this sample may be carry-over from other donors' samples.

The rearrangement links TRBV7-2 to TRBJ1-1; D not resolved. The V gene's germline CDR1 is SGHTA and CDR2 FQGNSA. CDR3 size: 12 residues. Trimming pared 7 bases from V and 2 bases from J, leaving 8 bases between. CDR3 loop: CASKVQNTEAFF. The CDR3, as DNA: TGTGCCAGCAAGGTCCAAAACACTGAAGCTTTCTTT.

This clone was counted only a few times. V is TRBV19 and J is TRBJ1-4; D might be TRBD1 (6 bases). The V gene lost 2 bases and the J gene lost 7 bases, with 17 bases spanning the gap. This CDR3 is 16 amino acids long. Germline CDR1 is LNHDA and CDR2 is SQIVND (reference sequence). The CDR3 here is CASSIKSDRIGEKLFF. The CDR3 coding sequence is TGTGCCAGTAGTATAAAGTCGGACAGAATTGGTGAAAAACTGTTTTTT.

About this clone: This same CDR3 is encoded by further DNA sequences in the sample. The V and J genes are TRBV29-1 and TRBJ2-3; tentatively, D is TRBD2 (6 bases). CDR3 length: 11 residues. Deletions cut 6 bases from V and 6 bases from J, with 10 bases between. Germline V lookup: CDR1 SQVTM, CDR2 ANQGSEA. DNA for the CDR3: TGCAGCGTGGACCGGGGGGATACGCAGTATTTT. Translating gives CSVDRGDTQYF.

The chain joins TRBV30 to TRBJ1-5; possible D gene TRBD1, 6 bases. CDR1 GTSNPN and CDR2 SVGIG come from the germline V gene (reference sequence). The CDR3 spans 19 residues. The V end was cut by 0 bases, the J end by 0 bases, with 21 bases between. The CDR3 coding sequence is TGTGCCTGGAGTGTGCAAGTCTCAGGGGCTGTCTTTAGCAATCAGCCCCAGCATTTT. It translates to CAWSVQVSGAVFSNQPQHF.

The chain uses TRBV19 and TRBJ1-1; tentatively, D is TRBD1 (5 bases). CDR1 is LNHDA, CDR2 SQIVND, per germline (reference sequence). The CDR3 totals 15 residues. V dropped 3 bases and J dropped 4 bases, with 15 bases sitting between them. The CDR3 DNA sequence: TGTGCCAGTAGTATTCAACCGGGAGGGACCACTGAAGCTTTCTTT. It yields the protein CASSIQPGGTTEAFF.

The CDR3 nucleotides are TGCGCCAGCAGTCAATCTGGGCTGGAAAGTTACGAGCAGTACTTC. Its protein product is CASSQSGLESYEQYF. This rearrangement joins TRBV23-1 to TRBJ2-7; unclear D gene. TRBV23-1 is an ORF, with its function uncertain. V was cut by 0 bases and J by 4 bases, with 13 bases left in between. CDR3 length equals 15 residues.

The chain carries TRBV2 and TRBJ2-2; perhaps D is TRBD1 or TRBD2 (6 bases each). The CDR3 extends over 16 amino acids. Germline V gives CDR1 SNHLY, CDR2 FYNNEI. Trimming removed 6 bases at V and 1 base at J, with 15 bases between. The CDR3 DNA is TGTGCCAGCAGAGGGGGACTTCTAATGAACACCGGGGAGCTGTTTTTT. Amino acid sequence: CASRGGLLMNTGELFF.

The J gene is TRBJ2-3, the V gene TRBV6-4; 9 positions match TRBD1. CDR1 MRHNA and CDR2 SNTAGT come from the germline V gene. CDR3 length equals 16 residues. Trimming took 6 bases from V and 2 from J; bases not matched to a gene: 9. Here the CDR3 reads CASRRTGDPSTDTQYF. For the CDR3, the DNA is TGTGCCAGCAGGAGGACAGGGGACCCTTCCACAGATACGCAGTATTTT.

The rearrangement uses TRBV4-1 and TRBJ2-2; 12 bases are a match to TRBD2. Trimming removed 1 base from V and 4 bases from J; junction bases left unmatched: 7. This CDR3 has 18 residues. Germline lookup yields CDR1 MGHRA and CDR2 YSYEKL. The CDR3 is CASSQGLAGAPGTGELFF. CDR3 DNA sequence: TGCGCCAGCAGCCAAGGACTAGCGGGAGCTCCCGGCACCGGGGAGCTGTTTTTT.

The rearrangement joins TRBV7-8 to TRBJ2-7; D is undetermined. V was cut by 5 bases and J by 5 bases, with 13 bases left in between. This CDR3 spans 13 amino acids. Per the germline V gene, CDR1 is SGHVS and CDR2 is FQNEAQ. The DNA for the CDR3 is TGTGCCAGCAGCCGCCGTGGACGAGACGAGCAGTACTTC. Its translation: CASSRRGRDEQYF.

The genes are TRBV28 and TRBJ2-5; 7 bases are a match to TRBD2. The CDR3 runs 13 residues. V was clipped by 6 bases and J by 1 base; unmatched bases: 2. Per germline, CDR1 MDHEN and CDR2 SYDVKM. This CDR3 is CASSLAVQETQYF. For the CDR3, the DNA is TGTGCCAGCAGCCTAGCGGTCCAAGAGACCCAGTACTTC.

The V and J genes are TRBV6-5 and TRBJ2-7; D remains unclear. Trimming removed 4 bases from V and 6 bases from J, with 13 bases in between. This CDR3 has 13 amino acids. CDR1 is MNHEY and CDR2 is SVGAGI in the germline V gene. The CDR3 spells CASSSAASREQYF. DNA of the CDR3: TGTGCCAGCAGTTCCGCGGCGTCTCGCGAGCAGTACTTC.

This chain links TRBV18 with TRBJ1-2; D is perhaps TRBD1 (6 bases). CDR1 and CDR2 (germline): KGHSH, LQKENI. This CDR3 spans 17 amino acids. V lost 0 bases to trimming and J lost 6 bases, with 20 bases between them. In nucleotides, the CDR3 is TGTGCCAGCTCACCACCGGACAGTCGATCCGTACTTGATGGCTACACCTTC. It encodes CASSPPDSRSVLDGYTF.

This clone was picked up one time. The chain joins TRBV27 to TRBJ2-1; TRBD2 aligns across 13 bases. The CDR3 is 20 amino acids. The V gene's germline CDR1 is MNHEY and CDR2 SMNVEV (reference sequence). J was trimmed by 0 bases and V by 6 bases; bases with no gene match: 14. CDR3 region: CASSKAGTSGTQSSYNEQFF. For the CDR3, the DNA is TGTGCCAGCAGCAAGGCCGGGACTAGCGGGACCCAAAGCTCCTACAATGAGCAGTTCTTC.

The chain links TRBV7-2 to TRBJ2-4; D possibly corresponds to TRBD1 (5 bases). This CDR3 contains 12 residues. The V gene's germline CDR1 is SGHTA and CDR2 FQGNSA. Trimming removed 5 bases from V and 12 bases from J, with 14 bases in between. The chain's CDR3 is CASSLREGAQYF. CDR3 DNA: TGTGCCAGCAGCCTCAGGGAAGGAGCTCAGTACTTC.